This T cell receptor beta chain was recorded in a study of T cell changes during pregnancy in multiple sclerosis. Sequencing used immunoSEQ multiplex PCR; TCRdb keeps in-frame clones, though not all of them. The data contain about 100,000 clones, around nine tenths of them seen just once; the ten biggest clones take up over 0.6%. Germline CDR1 and CDR2: MNHNS and SASEGT. The CDR3 spans 15 residues. V dropped 6 bases and J dropped 8; count of bases not matched to a gene: 12. Specimen: peripheral blood, collected in the second trimester of pregnancy. The TCR comes from a female donor in good health, enrolled as a control in a pregnancy study. The genes are TRBV6-1 and TRBJ2-4; 8 positions match TRBD1. CDR3 nucleotide sequence: TGTGCCAGCAGCCTCAAGACAGGGGCGGTTGACATTCAGTACTTC. Amino acids: CASSLKTGAVDIQYF.